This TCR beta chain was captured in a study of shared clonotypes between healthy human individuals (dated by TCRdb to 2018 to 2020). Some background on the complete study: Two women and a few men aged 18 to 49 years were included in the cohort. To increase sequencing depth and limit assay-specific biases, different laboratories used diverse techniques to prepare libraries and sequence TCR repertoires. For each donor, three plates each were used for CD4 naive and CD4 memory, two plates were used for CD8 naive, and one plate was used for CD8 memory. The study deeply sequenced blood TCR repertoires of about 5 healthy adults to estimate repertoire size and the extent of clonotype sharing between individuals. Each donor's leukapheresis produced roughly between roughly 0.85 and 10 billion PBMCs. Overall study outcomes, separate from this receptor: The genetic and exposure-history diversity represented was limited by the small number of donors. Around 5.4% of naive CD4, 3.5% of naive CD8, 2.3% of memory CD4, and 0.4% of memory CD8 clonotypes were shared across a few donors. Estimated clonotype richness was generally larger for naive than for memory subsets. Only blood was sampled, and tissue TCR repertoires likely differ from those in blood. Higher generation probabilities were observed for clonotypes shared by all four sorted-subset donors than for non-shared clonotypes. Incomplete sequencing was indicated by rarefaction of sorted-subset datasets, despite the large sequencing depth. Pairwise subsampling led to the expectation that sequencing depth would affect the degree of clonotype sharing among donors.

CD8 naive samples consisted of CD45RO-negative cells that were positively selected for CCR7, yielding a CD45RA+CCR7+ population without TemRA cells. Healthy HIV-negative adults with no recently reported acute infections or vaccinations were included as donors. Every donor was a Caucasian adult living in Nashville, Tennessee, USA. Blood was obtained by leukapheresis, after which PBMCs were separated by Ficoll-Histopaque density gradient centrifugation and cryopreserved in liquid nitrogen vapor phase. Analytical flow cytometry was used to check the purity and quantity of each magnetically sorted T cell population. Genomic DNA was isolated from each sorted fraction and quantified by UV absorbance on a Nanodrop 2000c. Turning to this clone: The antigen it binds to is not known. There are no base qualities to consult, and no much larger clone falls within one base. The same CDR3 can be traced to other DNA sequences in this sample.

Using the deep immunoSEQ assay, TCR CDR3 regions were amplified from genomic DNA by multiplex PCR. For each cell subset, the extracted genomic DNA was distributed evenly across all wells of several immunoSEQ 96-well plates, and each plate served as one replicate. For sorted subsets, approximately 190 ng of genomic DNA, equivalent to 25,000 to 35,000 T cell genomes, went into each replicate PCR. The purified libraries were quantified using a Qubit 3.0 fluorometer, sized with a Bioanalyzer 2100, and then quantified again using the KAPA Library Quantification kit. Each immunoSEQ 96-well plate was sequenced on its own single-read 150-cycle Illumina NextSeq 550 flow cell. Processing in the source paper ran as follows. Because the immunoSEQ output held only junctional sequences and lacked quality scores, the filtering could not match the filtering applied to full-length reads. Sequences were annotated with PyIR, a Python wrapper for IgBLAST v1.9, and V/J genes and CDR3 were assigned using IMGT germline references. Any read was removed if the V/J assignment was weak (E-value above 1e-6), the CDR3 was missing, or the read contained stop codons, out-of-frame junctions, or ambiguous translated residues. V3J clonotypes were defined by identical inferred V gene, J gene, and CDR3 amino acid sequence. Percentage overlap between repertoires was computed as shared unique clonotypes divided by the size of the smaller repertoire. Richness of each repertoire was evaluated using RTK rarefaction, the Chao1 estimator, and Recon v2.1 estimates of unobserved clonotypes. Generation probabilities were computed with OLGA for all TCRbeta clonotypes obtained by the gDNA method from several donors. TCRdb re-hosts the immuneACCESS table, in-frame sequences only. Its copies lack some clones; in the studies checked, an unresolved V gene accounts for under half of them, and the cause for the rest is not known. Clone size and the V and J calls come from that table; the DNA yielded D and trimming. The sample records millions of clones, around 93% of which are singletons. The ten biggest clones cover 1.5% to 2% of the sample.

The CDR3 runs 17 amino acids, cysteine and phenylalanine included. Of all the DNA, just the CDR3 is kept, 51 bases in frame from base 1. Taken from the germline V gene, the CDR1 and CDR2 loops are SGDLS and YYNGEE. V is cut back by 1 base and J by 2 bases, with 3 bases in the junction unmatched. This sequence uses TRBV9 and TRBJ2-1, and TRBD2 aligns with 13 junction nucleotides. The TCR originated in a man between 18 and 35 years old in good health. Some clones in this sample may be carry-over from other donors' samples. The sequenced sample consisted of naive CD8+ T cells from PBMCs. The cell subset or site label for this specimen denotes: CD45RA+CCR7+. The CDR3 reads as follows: CASSVTSGRAPYNEQFF. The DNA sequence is TGTGCCAGCAGCGTAACTAGCGGGAGGGCCCCCTACAATGAGCAGTTCTTC.